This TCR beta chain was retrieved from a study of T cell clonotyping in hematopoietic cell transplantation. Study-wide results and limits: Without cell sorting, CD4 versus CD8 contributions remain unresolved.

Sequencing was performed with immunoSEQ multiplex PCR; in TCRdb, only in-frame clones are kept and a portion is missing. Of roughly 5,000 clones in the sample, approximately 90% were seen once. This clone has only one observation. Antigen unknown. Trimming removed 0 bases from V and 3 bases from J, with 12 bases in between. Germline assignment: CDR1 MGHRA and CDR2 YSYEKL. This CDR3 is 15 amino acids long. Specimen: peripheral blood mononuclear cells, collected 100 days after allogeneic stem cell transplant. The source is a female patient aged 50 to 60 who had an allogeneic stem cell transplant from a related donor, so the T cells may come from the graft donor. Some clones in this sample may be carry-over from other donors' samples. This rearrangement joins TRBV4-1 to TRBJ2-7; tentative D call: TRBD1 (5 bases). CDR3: CASSQEDQGFYEQYF. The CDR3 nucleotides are TGCGCCAGCAGCCAAGAAGATCAGGGCTTCTACGAGCAGTACTTC.